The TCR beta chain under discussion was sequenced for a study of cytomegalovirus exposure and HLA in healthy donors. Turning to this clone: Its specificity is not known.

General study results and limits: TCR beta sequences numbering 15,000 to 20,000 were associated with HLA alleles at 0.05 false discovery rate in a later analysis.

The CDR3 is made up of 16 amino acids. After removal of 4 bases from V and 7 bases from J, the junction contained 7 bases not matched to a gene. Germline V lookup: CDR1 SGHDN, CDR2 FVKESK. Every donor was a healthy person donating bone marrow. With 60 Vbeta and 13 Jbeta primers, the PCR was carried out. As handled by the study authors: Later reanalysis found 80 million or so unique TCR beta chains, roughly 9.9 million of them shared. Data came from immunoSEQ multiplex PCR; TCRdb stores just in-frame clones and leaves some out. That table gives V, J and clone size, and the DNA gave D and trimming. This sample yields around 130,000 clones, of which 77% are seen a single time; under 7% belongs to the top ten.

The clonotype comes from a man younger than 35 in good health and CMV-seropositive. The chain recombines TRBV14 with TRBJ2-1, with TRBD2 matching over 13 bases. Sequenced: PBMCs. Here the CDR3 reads CASSRGLAGAQNEQFF. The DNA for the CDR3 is TGTGCCAGCAGCCGAGGACTAGCGGGGGCTCAAAATGAGCAGTTCTTC.